This T cell receptor (beta chain) was found in a study of quantifying T cell responses using KT2 cells (dated by TCRdb to 2016 to 2017). A note on the overall study: RNA was DNase-treated and reverse transcribed with TCR alpha and beta constant-region primers, mostly using SuperScript III. Under optimum conditions, the efficiency of the T4 ligation step was estimated to be more than 10%. PCR2 was run as a SYBR Green qPCR and stopped at a predetermined fluorescence threshold to avoid over-amplification. General study outcomes and caveats: Detection of KT2 sequences showed saturation at very high KT2 spike-in numbers. KT2 sequences were detected down to the lowest spike-in tested, which was about one KT2 cell per 100,000 PBMC. The study did not include a side-by-side comparison of this pipeline with other TCR sequencing techniques. Counts of KT2 alpha and beta sequences scaled linearly with input KT2 cell number over several orders of magnitude.

To test the sensitivity and accuracy of the pipeline, known numbers of KT2, a T cell clone whose TCR had already been sequenced, were spiked into unfractionated PBMC. A range of KT2-to-PBMC ratios was generated by mixing KT2 cells with a fixed number of PBMC. The library was built by means of UMI-ligation and nested PCR. Using T4 RNA ligase 1, a single-stranded oligonucleotide bearing the Illumina SP2 sequence plus a UMI was ligated onto the 3' end of the cDNA. PCR1 consisted of around 4 cycles (98 degrees C 15 s, 69 degrees C 30 s, 72 degrees C 40 s), and for the beta primer an equimolar mix of RC1.1 and RC1.2 was used to cover TRBC1 and TRBC2. Starting at PCR2, the TCR alpha and beta chains were handled separately, and sample indices and Illumina adaptors were added. Placed after an 8-base spacer, the UMI was made up of 12 random nucleotides arranged as two hexamers with a spacer between them. The libraries were sequenced on an Illumina MiSeq using v2 2x251 paired-end chemistry, usually with about a dozen samples in each run. PhiX DNA at roughly 5-7.5% was added to each sequencing library to increase diversity. Per the authors' processing: The raw reads were converted into FASTQ with bcl2fastq and then demultiplexed by dual indices with Demultiplexor. V and J genes were assigned by Decombinator through tag matching that permitted a single base-pair mismatch. UMIs were used by Collapsinator to correct both sequencing errors and frequency errors caused by PCR heterogeneity. CDR3Translator turned Decombinator identifiers into nucleotide sequence, translated that sequence into amino acids, and pulled out the CDR3 based on C- and N-terminal motifs. A cluster of KT2 sequences sharing one unique molecular identifier was counted as one distinct KT2 TCR. TCRdb's own reprocessing of the public reads used fastp at Q25 and MiXCR and kept productive beta chains. Each CDR3 protein gets just one entry, which takes the most common genes and DNA from the rows behind it. These V and J calls are TCRdb output, not the study's own analysis. This sample comprises about 32,000 distinct CDR3 sequences, about 7.3% of them detected only once. Jointly, the top ten make up about a sixth of the sample.

This clonotype showed up many times. Its antigen remains undetermined. The input lacks base qualities; no much larger clone sits a single base away. CDR1 and CDR2 are drawn from the germline V gene (reference sequence): DFQATT, SNEGSKA. From the cysteine through the phenylalanine, the CDR3 covers 13 amino acids. Kept here is only the CDR3 DNA, which spans 39 bases and is read in frame from base 1. Trimming costs V 7 bases and J 2 bases, and their ends lie 12 bases apart. Rearrangement joined TRBV20-1 to TRBJ1-5; TRBD1 is perhaps the D gene, given 5 matching bases. The sample was PBMCs spiked with cells of the T cell clone KT2. This TCR derives from a human donor. The DNA is as follows: TGCAGTGTTGGGGCAGACGGCAATCAGCCCCAGCATTTT. Its protein is CSVGADGNQPQHF.